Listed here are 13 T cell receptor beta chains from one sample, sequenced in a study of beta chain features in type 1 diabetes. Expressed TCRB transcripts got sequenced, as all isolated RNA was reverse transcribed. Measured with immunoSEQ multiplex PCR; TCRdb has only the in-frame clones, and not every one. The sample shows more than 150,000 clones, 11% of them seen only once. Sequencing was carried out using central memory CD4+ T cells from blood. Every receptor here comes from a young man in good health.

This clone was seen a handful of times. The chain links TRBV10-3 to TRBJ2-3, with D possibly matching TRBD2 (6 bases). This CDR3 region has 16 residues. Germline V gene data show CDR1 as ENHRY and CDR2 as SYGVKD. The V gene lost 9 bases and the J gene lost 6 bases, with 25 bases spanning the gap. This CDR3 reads CAITASDWGGRDTQYF. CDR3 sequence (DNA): TGTGCCATTACGGCCTCAGACTGGGGAGGACGGGATACGCAGTATTTT.

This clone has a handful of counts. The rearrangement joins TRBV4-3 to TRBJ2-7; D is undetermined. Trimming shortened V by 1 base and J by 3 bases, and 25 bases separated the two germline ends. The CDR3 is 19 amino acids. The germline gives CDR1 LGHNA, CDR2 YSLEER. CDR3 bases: TGCGCCAGCAGCCAAGTCCCTGGAAGGGAAACACCGAAATACTACGAGCAGTACTTC. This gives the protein CASSQVPGRETPKYYEQYF.

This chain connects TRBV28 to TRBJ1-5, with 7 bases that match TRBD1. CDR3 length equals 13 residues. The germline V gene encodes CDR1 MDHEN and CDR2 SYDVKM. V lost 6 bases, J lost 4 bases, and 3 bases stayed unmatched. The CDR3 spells CASRRGQNQPQHF. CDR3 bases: TGTGCCAGCAGACGGGGACAGAATCAGCCCCAGCATTTT. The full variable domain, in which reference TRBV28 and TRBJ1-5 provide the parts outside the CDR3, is DVKVTQSSRYLVKRTGEKVFLECVQDMDHENMFWYRQDPGLGLRLIYFSYDVKMKEKGDIPEGYSVSREKKERFSLILESASTNQTSMYLCASRRGQNQPQHFGDGTRLSIL.

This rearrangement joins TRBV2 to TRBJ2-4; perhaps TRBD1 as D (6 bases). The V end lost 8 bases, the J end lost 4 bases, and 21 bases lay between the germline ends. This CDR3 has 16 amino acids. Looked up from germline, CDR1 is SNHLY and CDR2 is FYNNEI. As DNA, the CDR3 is TGTGCCAGCCAGGGCGGTGTCAGGGGAGCAAAAAACATTCAGTACTTC. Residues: CASQGGVRGAKNIQYF.

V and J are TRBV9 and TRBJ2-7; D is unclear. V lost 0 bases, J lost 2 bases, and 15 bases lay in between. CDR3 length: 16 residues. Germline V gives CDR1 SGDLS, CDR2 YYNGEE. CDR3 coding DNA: TGTGCCAGCAGCGTAGGAGGTTCCTCCGGTACCTACGAGCAGTACTTC. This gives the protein CASSVGGSSGTYEQYF.

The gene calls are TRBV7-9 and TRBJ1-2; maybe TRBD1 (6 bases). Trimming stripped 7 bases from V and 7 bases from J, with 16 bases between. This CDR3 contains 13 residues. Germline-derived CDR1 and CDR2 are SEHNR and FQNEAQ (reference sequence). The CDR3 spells CASNPLGATGYTF. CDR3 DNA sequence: TGTGCCAGCAACCCCCTGGGGGCCACTGGCTACACCTTC.

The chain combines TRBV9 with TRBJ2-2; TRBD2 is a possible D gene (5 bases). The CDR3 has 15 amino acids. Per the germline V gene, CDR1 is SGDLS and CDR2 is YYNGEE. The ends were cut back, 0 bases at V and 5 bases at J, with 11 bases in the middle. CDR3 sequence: CASSVGGLSTGELFF. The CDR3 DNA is TGTGCCAGCAGCGTAGGAGGGCTGAGTACCGGGGAGCTGTTTTTT.

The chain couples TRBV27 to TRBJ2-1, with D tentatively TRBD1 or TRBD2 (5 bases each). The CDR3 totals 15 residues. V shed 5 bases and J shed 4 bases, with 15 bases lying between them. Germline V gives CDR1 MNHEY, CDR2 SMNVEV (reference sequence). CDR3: CASSPPGRTYNEQFF. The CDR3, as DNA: TGTGCCAGCAGTCCACCGGGACGGACTTACAATGAGCAGTTCTTC.

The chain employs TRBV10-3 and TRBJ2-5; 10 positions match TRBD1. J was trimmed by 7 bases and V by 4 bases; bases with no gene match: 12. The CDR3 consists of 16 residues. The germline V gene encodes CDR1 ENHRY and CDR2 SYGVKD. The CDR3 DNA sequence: TGTGCCATCAGTGCGACCCGGGACAGGGGAACGGGGACCCAGTACTTC. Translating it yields CAISATRDRGTGTQYF.

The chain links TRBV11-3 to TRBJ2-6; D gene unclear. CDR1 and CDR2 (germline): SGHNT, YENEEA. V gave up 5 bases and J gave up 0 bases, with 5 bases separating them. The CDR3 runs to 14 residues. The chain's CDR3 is CASSPYSGANVLTF. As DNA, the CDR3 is TGTGCCAGCAGCCCGTACTCTGGGGCCAACGTCCTGACTTTC.

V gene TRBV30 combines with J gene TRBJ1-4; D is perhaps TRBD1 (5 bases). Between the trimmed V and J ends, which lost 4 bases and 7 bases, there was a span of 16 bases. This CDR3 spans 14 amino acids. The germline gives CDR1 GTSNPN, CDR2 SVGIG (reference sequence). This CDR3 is CAWKSPGGTEKLFF. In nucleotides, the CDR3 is TGTGCCTGGAAGTCCCCCGGCGGGACTGAAAAACTGTTTTTT.

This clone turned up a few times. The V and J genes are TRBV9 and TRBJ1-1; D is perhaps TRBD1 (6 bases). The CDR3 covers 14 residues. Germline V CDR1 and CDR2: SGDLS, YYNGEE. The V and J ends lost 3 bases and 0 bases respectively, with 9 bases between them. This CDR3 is CASSGQAMNTEAFF. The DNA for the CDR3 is TGTGCCAGCAGCGGACAGGCGATGAACACTGAAGCTTTCTTT.

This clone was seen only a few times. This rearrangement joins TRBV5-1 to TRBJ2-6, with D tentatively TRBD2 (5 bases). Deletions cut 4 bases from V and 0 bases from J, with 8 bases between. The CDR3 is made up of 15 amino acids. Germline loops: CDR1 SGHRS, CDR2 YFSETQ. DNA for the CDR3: TGCGCCAGCAGCGGAGGTAGCTCTGGGGCCAACGTCCTGACTTTC. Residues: CASSGGSSGANVLTF.